This record covers a single T cell receptor beta chain. Its antigen target is currently unknown. There are no base qualities to consult, and no much larger clone falls within one base. Whole blood was collected in K2EDTA tubes by collaborating institutions according to the institutions' own protocols. For TCRbeta analysis, collaborator samples were shipped as frozen whole blood, as isolated PBMCs, or as DNA extracted from either sample type. V gives up 7 bases and J gives up 7 bases, and the segment between their germline ends measures 17 bases. CDR1 and CDR2 are drawn from the germline V gene: SGHTA, FQGNSA. Spanning cysteine to phenylalanine, the CDR3 consists of 14 amino acids. Here the CDR3 DNA is all that survives: 42 bases in frame from base 1. The sample belongs to a study of blood T cell repertoires in COVID-19 (dated by TCRdb to about 2020). As for the study more broadly: Samples from collaborators originated in the United States, Italy and Spain and spanned both the acute and convalescent phases of COVID-19. The repertoires were made available in a free public database intended to serve as a resource for research on the immune response to SARS-CoV-2. The sample metadata nearly always contained a de-identified subject ID, COVID-19 status, age in years and sex. Where available, HLA class I and class II types were obtained from metadata supplied by the sample provider rather than from assay-based typing. Deeply sampled blood TCRbeta repertoires from subjects exposed to, actively infected with, or recovered from COVID-19 were included in the dataset. The prospective study material was composed of cDNA or gDNA derived from T cells, B-cell-depleted T cells, or PBMCs. The samples were drawn from the first 160 participants of the ongoing ImmuneRACE study and from some 1,300 subjects provided by 6 global collaborators.

The immunoSEQ Assay, a bias-controlled multiplex PCR, was used to amplify TCRbeta CDR3 regions from genomic DNA. The authors' analysis ran thus. The number of nucleated cells in each sample was estimated from the amplification of reference gene primers within the assay. Sequence reads were collapsed and filtered to measure the absolute abundance of every unique TCRbeta CDR3 rearrangement. For each sample, productive Simpson clonality was calculated as the square root of Simpson's diversity index over productive rearrangements. What TCRdb holds here is the immuneACCESS table cut down to in-frame rearrangements. Part of the clones is not present; checked against another copy, under half of the missing clones reflect an unresolved V gene, and the others are unexplained. V and J calls and clone size are as listed in that table; D and trimming were resolved from the DNA. In this sample the table shows over 130,000 clones, over 75% of which occur a single time. About 11% of the sample is in the top ten clones.

Overall results and qualifications from the work: The amount of clinical and demographic metadata varied by source and participant and was provided uncurated.

This sequence was found in a man in his 60s with active or convalescent COVID-19. The specimen was peripheral blood. The sequence is built from TRBV7-2 and TRBJ2-1, with the identity of the D gene unclear. The bases are TGTGCCAGCAACGAACGGCGAATCGGGAATGAGCAGTTCTTC. Its amino acids are CASNERRIGNEQFF.